A single sample is the source of the 27 T cell receptor beta chains below, sequenced in a study of T-cell reconstitution after alpha-beta-depleted transplantation in children. The library targeted TCRbeta and was prepared with unique molecular identifiers. TCRdb re-called the PCR reads through MiXCR, storing one row per CDR3 protein. The table lists 900,000 or so distinct CDR3 sequences, about 16% of them singletons. The sequencing used PBMCs, mostly from graft donor cells, collected 360 days after TCRalphabeta/CD19-depleted stem cell transplant. These receptors were obtained from a male patient younger than 18 who had a stem cell transplant for acute lymphoblastic leukemia, so the T cells may come from the graft donor.

The chain has TRBV4-1 and TRBJ2-1, with D maybe TRBD2 (6 bases). CDR1 and CDR2 (germline): MGHRA, YSYEKL. V gave up 3 bases and J gave up 9 bases, with 18 bases separating them. The CDR3 runs 15 residues. CDR3 sequence (DNA): TGCGCCAGCAGCCACCAGGAGGCTAGCGCTTTTGAGCAGTTCTTC. Residues: CASSHQEASAFEQFF.

Written as DNA, the CDR3 is TGTGCCAGCAGCTTCCCTAGCGGAGAATACTACGAGCAGTACTTC. Translation gives CASSFPSGEYYEQYF. The J gene is TRBJ2-7, the V gene TRBV11-2; 7 bases fit TRBD2. CDR3 length: 15 amino acids. The V gene's germline CDR1 is SGHAT and CDR2 FQNNGV. J was trimmed by 3 bases and V by 3 bases; bases with no gene match: 8.

The chain carries TRBV5-1 and TRBJ2-7; perhaps TRBD1 as D (6 bases). V gave up 1 base and J gave up 6 bases, with 11 bases separating them. The CDR3 consists of 13 residues. Germline values: CDR1 SGHRS, CDR2 YFSETQ. CDR3 in DNA: TGCGCCAGCAGCTTGCCCAGGGGCGGCGAGCAGTACTTC. Translated, it gives CASSLPRGGEQYF.

The gene calls are TRBV5-5 and TRBJ2-7, with 9 bases aligning to TRBD1. From germline, CDR1 is SGHKS and CDR2 YYEKEE (reference sequence). V gave up 5 bases and J gave up 5 bases; unmatched junction bases: 8. The CDR3 contains 14 residues. This CDR3 reads CASRAGQGMDEQYF. The CDR3 bases are TGTGCCAGCAGGGCGGGACAGGGAATGGACGAGCAGTACTTC.

This clonotype was detected only a few times. This chain uses TRBV5-1 with TRBJ2-7; D is possibly TRBD2 (6 bases). Deletions cut 5 bases from V and 5 bases from J, with 20 bases between. The CDR3 has 15 residues. In germline, CDR1 is SGHRS, CDR2 YFSETQ. For the CDR3, the DNA is TGCGCCAGCAGTCCATTGCCGACTAGGGACGACGAGCAGTACTTC. This sequence encodes CASSPLPTRDDEQYF.

The rearrangement links TRBV25-1 to TRBJ1-1; the D is unclear. V was clipped by 7 bases and J by 3 bases, with 6 bases between them. The CDR3 length is 11 residues. Germline V lookup: CDR1 MGHDK, CDR2 SYGVNS. The CDR3 DNA is TGTGCCAGCACGTCGCACACTGAAGCTTTCTTT. Protein product: CASTSHTEAFF.

This clonotype has more than one count but fewer than ten. J is TRBJ2-1 and V is TRBV6-5; unclear D gene. The germline CDR1 and CDR2 sequences are MNHEY and SVGAGI. The CDR3 has 17 residues. V was cut by 2 bases and J by 7 bases, with 21 bases left in between. In nucleotides, the CDR3 is TGTGCCAGCAGTTACATGGTCGATAGGTCCCACCAGAATGAGCAGTTCTTC. Protein product: CASSYMVDRSHQNEQFF.

This clonotype has more than one count but fewer than ten. This sequence joins TRBV9 and TRBJ1-1; no reliable D call. The CDR3 sequence is 15 residues long. With 0 bases removed from V and 4 bases from J, the gap between germline ends came to 13 bases. The germline CDR1 and CDR2 sequences are SGDLS and YYNGEE. The chain's CDR3 is CASSVAPFPGTEAFF. Written as DNA, the CDR3 is TGTGCCAGCAGCGTAGCCCCATTCCCGGGCACTGAAGCTTTCTTT.

This chain links TRBV12-3 or TRBV12-4 with TRBJ2-7; no definite D call. The CDR3 extends over 13 amino acids. V lost 2 bases and J 3 bases, leaving 8 bases between the germline ends. The CDR3 loop reads CASSLKAYYEQYF. As DNA, the CDR3 is TGTGCCAGCAGTTTAAAGGCGTACTACGAGCAGTACTTC.

This clonotype was counted between two and nine times. The rearrangement links TRBV27 to TRBJ1-1; D unclear. CDR3 length: 14 residues. Germline assignment: CDR1 MNHEY and CDR2 SMNVEV (reference sequence). Trimming pared 5 bases from V and 3 bases from J, leaving 13 bases between. CDR3 sequence: CASSPHMGYTEAFF. The CDR3 nucleotides are TGTGCCAGCAGTCCTCACATGGGCTACACTGAAGCTTTCTTT.

The chain couples TRBV7-8 to TRBJ1-1; D possibly corresponds to TRBD1 (5 bases). The CDR3 has 15 residues. V was cut by 3 bases and J by 1 base, with 12 bases left in between. CDR1 and CDR2 from the germline V gene are SGHVS and FQNEAQ. CDR3 protein: CASSFFRQSNTEAFF. CDR3 sequence (DNA): TGTGCCAGCAGCTTTTTTCGACAGTCGAACACTGAAGCTTTCTTT.

Ten or more counts support this clonotype. One end of the junction is discordant with germline, which a read error may explain. This rearrangement joins TRBV14 to TRBJ2-7; D may be TRBD2 (5 bases). The CDR3 is 15 amino acids. Looked up from germline, CDR1 is SGHDN and CDR2 is FVKESK. The CDR3 region is CASRQAPGSSYEQYF. The CDR3, as DNA: TGTGCCAGCAGACAAGCCCCGGGAAGCTCCTACGAGCAGTACTTC.

This clonotype was seen a handful of times. The J gene is TRBJ1-2, the V gene TRBV5-5; D is perhaps TRBD1 (6 bases). This CDR3 has 14 residues. Trimming took 2 bases from V and 8 from J, leaving 16 bases between them. Germline CDR1 reads SGHKS; CDR2 reads YYEKEE (reference sequence). In DNA, the CDR3 is TGTGCCAGCAGCTTCCCGGGGGCCGGGAAGGGCTACACCTTC. Its translation is CASSFPGAGKGYTF.

This rearrangement joins TRBV7-6 to TRBJ2-7; TRBD2 matches at 7 bases. V trimming: 3 bases; J trimming: 3 bases; junction bases outside the gene matches: 8. Germline V lookup: CDR1 SGHVS, CDR2 FNYEAQ. The CDR3 is 15 amino acids. The chain's CDR3 is CASSFGGAGIYEQYF. The CDR3 coding sequence is TGTGCCAGCAGCTTTGGGGGAGCGGGGATCTACGAGCAGTACTTC.

As DNA, the CDR3 is TGCAGTGCTAGCGCGGGCTACTACAATGAGCAGTTCTTC. Translated, it gives CSASAGYYNEQFF. This sequence joins TRBV20-1 and TRBJ2-1, with D perhaps TRBD2 (5 bases). The CDR3 is 13 amino acids. Trimming removed 3 bases at V and 3 bases at J, with 9 bases between. The germline gives CDR1 DFQATT, CDR2 SNEGSKA (reference sequence).

This clonotype was seen only a few times. V usage is TRBV15 and J usage is TRBJ2-7, with unresolved D. The CDR3 is 15 residues long. The V gene's germline CDR1 is LNHNV and CDR2 YYDKDF (reference sequence). The germline V and J ends were trimmed by 0 bases and 6 bases, with 15 bases remaining between them. The CDR3 DNA follows: TGTGCCACCAGCAGAGATCCCGACCGGTCGGGCGAGCAGTACTTC. Protein: CATSRDPDRSGEQYF.

The chain employs TRBV12-3 or TRBV12-4 and TRBJ2-2, with 7 positions matching TRBD1. CDR3 length: 14 amino acids. The junction had 6 bases not matched to a gene; V was cut back by 6 bases and J by 5 bases. The CDR3 protein is CASRRTGKTGELFF. The DNA of the CDR3 is TGTGCCAGCAGGCGGACAGGAAAGACCGGGGAGCTGTTTTTT.

This clonotype was seen a handful of times. DNA of the CDR3: TGTGCCAGCAGCTCTCTTACTAGCGGGAGTTTAAATGAGCAGTTCTTC. Protein product: CASSSLTSGSLNEQFF. The gene calls are TRBV11-2 and TRBJ2-1; 11 bases align to TRBD2. Germline V lookup: CDR1 SGHAT, CDR2 FQNNGV. CDR3 size: 16 residues. V trimming: 4 bases; J trimming: 7 bases; junction bases outside the gene matches: 9.

The chain links TRBV6-1 to TRBJ2-7; 7 bases are a match to TRBD1. In germline, CDR1 is MNHNS, CDR2 SASEGT. The CDR3 covers 15 residues. Losses at the gene ends were 6 bases for V and 2 bases for J; bases not matched to a gene: 10. This CDR3 is CASSSTGVGTYEQYF. In DNA, the CDR3 is TGTGCCAGCAGCTCCACAGGGGTCGGCACCTACGAGCAGTACTTC.

This clonotype was seen repeatedly, ten times or more. The chain links TRBV12-3 or TRBV12-4 to TRBJ2-5; 7 nucleotides line up with TRBD2. The CDR3 totals 16 residues. J was trimmed by 3 bases and V by 6 bases; bases with no gene match: 13. DNA of the CDR3: TGTGCCAGCAGGAGTCAGCTTGGGCTAGCGGAAGAGACCCAGTACTTC. This translates into CASRSQLGLAEETQYF.

This clonotype was observed at least ten times. The chain combines TRBV12-3 or TRBV12-4 with TRBJ1-5, with 9 bases identical to TRBD1. Trimming removed 6 bases from V and 7 bases from J; junction bases left unmatched: 10. The CDR3 covers 15 residues. CDR3 region: CASRLNRGLGQPQHF. CDR3 nucleotides: TGTGCCAGCAGATTGAACAGGGGGCTAGGACAGCCCCAGCATTTT.

The chain combines TRBV5-1 with TRBJ1-1, with D possibly matching TRBD1 (5 bases). V lost 3 bases and J lost 4, with 13 bases in between. This CDR3 has 14 amino acids. Looked up from germline, CDR1 is SGHRS and CDR2 is YFSETQ. As DNA, the CDR3 is TGCGCCAGCAGCTCCCAGGGCGGGGGCACTGAAGCTTTCTTT. Translation: CASSSQGGGTEAFF.

This clonotype was counted many times. The chain joins TRBV6-5 to TRBJ2-5; 7 bases map to TRBD1. The germline V gene has CDR1 MNHEY and CDR2 SVGAGI. V shed 0 bases and J 5 bases; nucleotides not matched to a gene: 3. The CDR3 sequence is 14 residues long. CDR3 protein: CASSYSTGYETQYF. CDR3 nucleotides: TGTGCCAGCAGTTACTCGACAGGGTACGAGACCCAGTACTTC.

This chain links TRBV7-2 with TRBJ2-6; 7 nucleotides align to TRBD2. The CDR3 is made up of 19 amino acids. The germline gives CDR1 SGHTA, CDR2 FQGNSA. Germline trimming cut 2 bases from V and 0 bases from J; bases unmatched to any gene: 10. The CDR3 loop reads CASSLRGTTLSSGANVLTF. The CDR3 nucleotides are TGTGCCAGCAGCTTACGGGGGACTACCCTTTCCTCTGGGGCCAACGTCCTGACTTTC.

The V gene is TRBV13, the J gene TRBJ2-7, with D tentatively TRBD2 (6 bases). The CDR3 sequence is 15 residues long. CDR1 is PRHDT, CDR2 FYEKMQ, per germline (reference sequence). Deletions cut 0 bases from V and 4 bases from J, with 13 bases between. The CDR3 region has the DNA TGTGCCAGCAGCTTAGGCCGGGACTTATGGTACGAGCAGTACTTC. This gives the protein CASSLGRDLWYEQYF. Full variable domain (missing parts from reference TRBV13 and TRBJ2-7): AAGVIQSPRHLIKEKRETATLKCYPIPRHDTVYWYQQGPGQDPQFLISFYEKMQSDKGSIPDRFSAQQFSDYHSELNMSSLELGDSALYFCASSLGRDLWYEQYFGPGTRLTVT.

The chain carries TRBV10-2 and TRBJ2-7; D might be TRBD1 (5 bases). This CDR3 is built from 14 residues. The V and J ends lost 8 bases and 2 bases respectively, with 16 bases between them. CDR1 and CDR2 from the germline V gene are WSHSY and SAAADI. The CDR3, as DNA: TGCGCCAGCTGGGATCCCGGACAAACCTACGAGCAGTACTTC. It translates to CASWDPGQTYEQYF.

The table lists this clonotype with a count of one. The V and J genes are TRBV20-1 and TRBJ2-5; the D gene is possibly TRBD2 (5 bases). The CDR3 is made up of 17 amino acids. Between the trimmed V and J ends, which lost 1 base and 5 bases, there was a span of 23 bases. Germline V gene lookup returns CDR1 DFQATT and CDR2 SNEGSKA (reference sequence). The CDR3: CSARALRDSSRGETQYF. The CDR3 region has the DNA TGCAGTGCTAGAGCCCTGAGGGATTCCTCACGAGGGGAGACCCAGTACTTC.